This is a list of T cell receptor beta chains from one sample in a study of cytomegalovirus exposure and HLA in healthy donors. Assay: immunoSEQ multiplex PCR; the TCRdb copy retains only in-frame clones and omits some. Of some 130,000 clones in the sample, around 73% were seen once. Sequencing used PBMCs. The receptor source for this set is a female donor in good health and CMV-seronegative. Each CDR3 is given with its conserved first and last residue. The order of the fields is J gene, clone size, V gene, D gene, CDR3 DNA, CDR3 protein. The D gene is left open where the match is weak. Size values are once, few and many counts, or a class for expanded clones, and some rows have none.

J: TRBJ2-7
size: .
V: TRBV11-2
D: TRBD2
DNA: TGTGCCAGCAGCTTAGCGGGAGGAAGCTCCTACGAGCAGTACTTC
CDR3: CASSLAGGSSYEQYF

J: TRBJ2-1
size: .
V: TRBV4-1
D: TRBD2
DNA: TGCGCCAGCAGCGAACGGGGACTCGGACTAGCGGCCCTTTACAATGAGCAGTTCTTC
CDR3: CASSERGLGLAALYNEQFF

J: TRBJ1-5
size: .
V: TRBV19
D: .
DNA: TGTGCCAGTAGTTGGGAGGGGGAAAATCAGCCCCAGCATTTT
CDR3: CASSWEGENQPQHF

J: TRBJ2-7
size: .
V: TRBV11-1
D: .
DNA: TGTGCCAGCAGCTTAGGTCGCTACGAGCAGTACTTC
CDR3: CASSLGRYEQYF

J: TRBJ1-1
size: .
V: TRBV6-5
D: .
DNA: TGTGCCAGCACTACCCCAGGGCGAAGAGCTTTCTTT
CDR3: CASTTPGRRAFF

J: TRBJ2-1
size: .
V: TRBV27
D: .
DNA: TGTGCCAGCAGTTTAGAGGCGGGACCCTTTAATGAGCAGTTCTTC
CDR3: CASSLEAGPFNEQFF

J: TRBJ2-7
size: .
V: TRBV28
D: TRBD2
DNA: TGTGCCAGTCTGACTAGCGGGAGCTACGAGCAGTACTTC
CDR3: CASLTSGSYEQYF

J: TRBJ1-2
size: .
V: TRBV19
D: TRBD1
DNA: TGTGCCAGTAGTGACCGGGACAGGGCCTATGGCTACACCTTC
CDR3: CASSDRDRAYGYTF

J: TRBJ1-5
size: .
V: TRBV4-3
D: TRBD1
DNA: TGCGCCAGCAGCCACGAATGGACAGGGGCCGGTAGCAATCAGCCCCAGCATTTT
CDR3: CASSHEWTGAGSNQPQHF

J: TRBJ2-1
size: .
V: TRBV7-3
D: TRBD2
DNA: TGTGCCAGCAGCCCCCGGGACTACCCATACAATGAGCAGTTCTTC
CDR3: CASSPRDYPYNEQFF

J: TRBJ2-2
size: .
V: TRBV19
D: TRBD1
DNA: TGTGCCAGTAGGCGGACAGGGGGGAACACCGGGGAGCTGTTTTTT
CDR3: CASRRTGGNTGELFF

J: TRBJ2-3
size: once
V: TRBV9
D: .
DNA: TGTGCCAGCAGCGTCGGCACAGATACGCAGTATTTT
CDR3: CASSVGTDTQYF

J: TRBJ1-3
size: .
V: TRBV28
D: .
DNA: TGTGCCAGCAGTTCCTCTGAACGGGACACCATATATTTT
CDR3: CASSSSERDTIYF

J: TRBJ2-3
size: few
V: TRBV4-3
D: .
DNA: TGCGCCAGCAGCCAAGATCAGGCAGATACGCAGTATTTT
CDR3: CASSQDQADTQYF

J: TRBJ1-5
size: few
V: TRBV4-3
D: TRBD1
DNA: TGCGCCAGCAGCCAGCTCACAGGGGTGGATCAGCCCCAGCATTTT
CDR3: CASSQLTGVDQPQHF

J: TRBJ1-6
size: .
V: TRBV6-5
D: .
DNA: TGTGCCAGCAGTTATAGTGCTAATTCACCCCTCCACTTT
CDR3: CASSYSANSPLHF

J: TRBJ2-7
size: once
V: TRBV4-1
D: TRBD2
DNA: TGCGCCAGCAGCCAAGAACCCTCCGCGTCGGGGGGGAAAGATTACGAGCAGTACTTC
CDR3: CASSQEPSASGGKDYEQYF

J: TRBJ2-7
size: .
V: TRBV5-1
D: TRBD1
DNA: TGCGCCAGCAGCTTTAGACAGGGGTATGAGCAGTACTTC
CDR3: CASSFRQGYEQYF

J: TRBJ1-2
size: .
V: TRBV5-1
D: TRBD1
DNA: TGCGCCAGCAGCTTAACGACGGCAGGGGGCGACTATGGCTACACCTTC
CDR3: CASSLTTAGGDYGYTF

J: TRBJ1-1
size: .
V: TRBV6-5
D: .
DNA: TGTGCCAGCAGTTACTCTAAGAACACTGAAGCTTTCTTT
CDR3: CASSYSKNTEAFF

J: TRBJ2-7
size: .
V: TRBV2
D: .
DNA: TGTGCCAGCAAAGGATTCGGGAGCCGAAACTACGAGCAGTACTTC
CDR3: CASKGFGSRNYEQYF

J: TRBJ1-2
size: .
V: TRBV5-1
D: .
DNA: TGCGCCAGCAGCTTTGGCGAGGGATTCTATGGCTACACCTTC
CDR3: CASSFGEGFYGYTF

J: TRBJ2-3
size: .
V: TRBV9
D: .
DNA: TGTGCCAGCAGCTCTACCACAGATACGCAGTATTTT
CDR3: CASSSTTDTQYF

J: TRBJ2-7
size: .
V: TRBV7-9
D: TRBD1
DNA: TGTGCCAGCAGCTCCCAAGGGGCAGGGGGCTACGAGCAGTACTTC
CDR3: CASSSQGAGGYEQYF

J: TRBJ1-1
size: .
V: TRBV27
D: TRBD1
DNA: TGTGCCAGCAGTTTATTGGGACAGGGGCCTTCGGTTGCTTTCTTT
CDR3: CASSLLGQGPSVAFF

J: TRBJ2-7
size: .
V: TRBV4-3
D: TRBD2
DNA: TGCGCCAGCAGCCAAGGGACTAGCGGTTACTACGAGCAGTACTTC
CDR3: CASSQGTSGYYEQYF

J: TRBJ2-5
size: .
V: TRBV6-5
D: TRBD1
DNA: TGTGCCACCAGGGTACAGGGGGGTGCACAAGAGACCCAGTACTTC
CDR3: CATRVQGGAQETQYF

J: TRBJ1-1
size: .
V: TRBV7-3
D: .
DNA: TGTGCCAGCAGCTTGAAGGGGGACACTGAAGCTTTCTTT
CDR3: CASSLKGDTEAFF

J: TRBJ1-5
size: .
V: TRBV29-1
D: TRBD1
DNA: TGCAGCGTCGTCACAGGGGAGAGCAATCAGCCCCAGCATTTT
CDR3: CSVVTGESNQPQHF

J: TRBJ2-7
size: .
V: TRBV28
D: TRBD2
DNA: TGTGCCAGCAGTCGGACTAGCGGGGCCTACGAGCAGTACTTC
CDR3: CASSRTSGAYEQYF

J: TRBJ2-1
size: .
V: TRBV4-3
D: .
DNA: TGCGCCAGCACAAGCGGCTCGATTGCCAATGAGCAGTTCTTC
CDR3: CASTSGSIANEQFF

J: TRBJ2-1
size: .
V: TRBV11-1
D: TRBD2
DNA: TGTGCCAGCAGCAAAACTAGCGGGAGCTTCGGTGAGCAGTTCTTC
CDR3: CASSKTSGSFGEQFF

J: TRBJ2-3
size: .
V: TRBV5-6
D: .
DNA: TGTGCCAGCAGCTTACAGGATCGCACAGATACGCAGTATTTT
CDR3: CASSLQDRTDTQYF

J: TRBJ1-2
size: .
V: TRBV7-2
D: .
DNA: TGTGCCAGCAGCTTACCAGGTCTTGGCTACACCTTC
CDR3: CASSLPGLGYTF

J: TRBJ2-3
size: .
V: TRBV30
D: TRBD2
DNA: TGTGCCTGGGGCCCTTCTAGCGGGAGCCGGAGAGATACGCAGTATTTT
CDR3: CAWGPSSGSRRDTQYF

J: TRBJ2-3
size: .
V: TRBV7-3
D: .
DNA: TGTGCCAGCAGCTTAAGGATGGCGGGTCCCACAGATACGCAGTATTTT
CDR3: CASSLRMAGPTDTQYF

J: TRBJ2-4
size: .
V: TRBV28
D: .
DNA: TGTGCCAGCATCACACACAGGGCCAAAAACATTCAGTACTTC
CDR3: CASITHRAKNIQYF

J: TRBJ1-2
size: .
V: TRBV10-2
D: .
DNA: TGCGCCAGCAGTTGGTCTCGGGAAGGCGGCTACACCTTC
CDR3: CASSWSREGGYTF

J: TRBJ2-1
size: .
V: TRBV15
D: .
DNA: TGTGCCACCAGCAGTAACAGGGCGCGGGGGTACAATGAGCAGTTCTTC
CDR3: CATSSNRARGYNEQFF

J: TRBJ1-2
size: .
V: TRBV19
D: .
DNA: TGTGCCAGTATAAAGGGGCCGGACTATGGCTACACCTTC
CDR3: CASIKGPDYGYTF

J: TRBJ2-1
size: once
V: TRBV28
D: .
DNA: TGTGCCAGCAGTTACGGAGCGGAGCCATACAATGAGCAGTTCTTC
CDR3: CASSYGAEPYNEQFF

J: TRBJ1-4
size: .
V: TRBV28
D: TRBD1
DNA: TGTGCCAGCAGCTCCGGGACAGAATATGAAAAACTGTTTTTT
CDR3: CASSSGTEYEKLFF

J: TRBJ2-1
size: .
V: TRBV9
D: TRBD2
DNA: TGTGCCAGCAGCTCCCGGAGCGGGAGAGGTTACAATGAGCAGTTCTTC
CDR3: CASSSRSGRGYNEQFF

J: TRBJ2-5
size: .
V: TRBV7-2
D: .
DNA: TGTGCCAGCAGCGATCCCGGGACTCAAGAGACCCAGTACTTC
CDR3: CASSDPGTQETQYF

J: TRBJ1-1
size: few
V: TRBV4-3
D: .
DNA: TGCGCCAGCAGCCTGGGGACTTCCCCGTCGGAGACTGAAGCTTTCTTT
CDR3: CASSLGTSPSETEAFF

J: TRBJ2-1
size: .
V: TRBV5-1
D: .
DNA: TGCGCCAGCAGCTCCCGTATCGACAATGAGCAGTTCTTC
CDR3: CASSSRIDNEQFF

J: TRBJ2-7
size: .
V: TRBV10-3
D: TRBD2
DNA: TGTGCCATCAGTGAGTCGAGCGGGAGGGCCTACGAGCAGTACTTC
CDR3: CAISESSGRAYEQYF

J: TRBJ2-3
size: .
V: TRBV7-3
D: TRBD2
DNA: TGTGCCAGCAGCTTAACTAGCGGGGGGGATACGCAGTATTTT
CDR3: CASSLTSGGDTQYF